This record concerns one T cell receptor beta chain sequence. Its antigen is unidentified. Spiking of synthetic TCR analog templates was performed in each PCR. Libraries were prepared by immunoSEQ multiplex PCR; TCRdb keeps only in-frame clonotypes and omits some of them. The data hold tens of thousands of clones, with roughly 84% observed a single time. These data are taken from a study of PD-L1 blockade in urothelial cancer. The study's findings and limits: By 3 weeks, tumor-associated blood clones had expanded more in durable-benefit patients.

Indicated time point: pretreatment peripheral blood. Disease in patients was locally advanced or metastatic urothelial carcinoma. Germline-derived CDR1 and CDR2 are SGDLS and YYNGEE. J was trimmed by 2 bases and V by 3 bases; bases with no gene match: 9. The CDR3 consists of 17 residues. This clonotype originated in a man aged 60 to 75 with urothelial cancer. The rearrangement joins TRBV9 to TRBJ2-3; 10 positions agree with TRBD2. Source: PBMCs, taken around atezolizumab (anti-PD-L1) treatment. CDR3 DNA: TGTGCCAGCAGCGACTTCGCTAGCGGGAGTTTCACAGATACGCAGTATTTT. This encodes CASSDFASGSFTDTQYF. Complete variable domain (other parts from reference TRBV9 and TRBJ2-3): DSGVTQTPKHLITATGQRVTLRCSPRSGDLSVYWYQQSLDQGLQFLIQYYNGEERAKGNILERFSAQQFPDLHSELNLSSLELGDSALYFCASSDFASGSFTDTQYFGPGTRLTVL.